This record concerns one T cell receptor (beta chain) sequence. Some clones are missing from TCRdb's copy, which holds only in-frame ones; the method was immunoSEQ multiplex PCR. The sample contains a few hundred thousand clones, roughly 84% of which appear only once. This entry is derived from a study of blood T cell repertoires in COVID-19. CDR3 length: 17 residues. CDR1 is MNHEY and CDR2 is SVGEGT in the germline V gene. The trim removed 0 bases at V and 9 bases at J, leaving 12 bases unmatched. Sequenced material: peripheral blood. This TCR was recovered from a person between 70 and 80 years old with COVID-19, enrolled during active disease. This chain joins TRBV6-2 or TRBV6-3 and TRBJ1-1; 11 nucleotides align to TRBD1. Here the CDR3 DNA reads TGTGCCAGCAGTTACTCGACAGGACAGGGGGCCCTGTGGCAAGCTTTCTTT. This encodes CASSYSTGQGALWQAFF.